These 31 T cell receptor beta chains share one sample of origin, sequenced in a study of blood T cell repertoires in COVID-19. The method was immunoSEQ multiplex PCR; TCRdb's version includes in-frame clones alone and lacks a portion of them. The repertoire has fewer than 200,000 clones, over 80% of them found once; the top ten carry over 6%. The material sequenced was peripheral blood. Every receptor here comes from a woman between 70 and 85 years old with COVID-19, enrolled during active disease.

In its sample, this clone was seen once. The chain uses TRBV18 and TRBJ1-1; D possibly corresponds to TRBD1 (6 bases). CDR3 length: 15 amino acids. Trimming removed 3 bases from V and 1 base from J, with 12 bases in between. Per germline, CDR1 KGHSH and CDR2 LQKENI. DNA for the CDR3: TGTGCCAGCTCACCCAACAGGGTTCGGAACACTGAAGCTTTCTTT. Its translation is CASSPNRVRNTEAFF.

V usage is TRBV5-1 and J usage is TRBJ2-5; a weak D match, TRBD1 (6 bases). Trimming removed 4 bases from V and 2 bases from J, with 21 bases in between. CDR1 is SGHRS, CDR2 YFSETQ, per germline. The length of the CDR3 is 17 residues. In DNA, the CDR3 is TGCGCCAGCAGCACCGTAAGACAGGACTTCCTACAAGAGACCCAGTACTTC. Its translation: CASSTVRQDFLQETQYF.

This clone has more than one count but fewer than ten. This chain joins TRBV29-1 and TRBJ2-3; 7 bases are a match to TRBD2. The CDR3 covers 15 residues. Per germline, CDR1 SQVTM and CDR2 ANQGSEA. V was clipped by 0 bases and J by 0 bases; unmatched bases: 3. The CDR3 DNA follows: TGCAGCGTTGAAGATCAGCGGGGAAGCACAGATACGCAGTATTTT. It encodes CSVEDQRGSTDTQYF.

This chain joins TRBV25-1 and TRBJ1-2; D perhaps matches TRBD1 (6 bases). Germline values: CDR1 MGHDK, CDR2 SYGVNS. CDR3 length equals 13 residues. Between the trimmed V and J ends, which lost 2 bases and 3 bases, there was a span of 7 bases. CDR3 bases: TGTGCCAGCAGTGAAAACAGGGACTATGGCTACACCTTC. This encodes CASSENRDYGYTF.

This clone has more than one count but fewer than ten. V is TRBV2 and J is TRBJ2-2; D uncertain. The ends were cut back, 4 bases at V and 6 bases at J, with 6 bases in the middle. This CDR3 comprises 12 residues. CDR1 is SNHLY, CDR2 FYNNEI, per germline. DNA of the CDR3: TGTGCCAGCAGTGTCCCTCCCGGGGAGCTGTTTTTT. This codes for CASSVPPGELFF. The complete variable domain, with remaining parts taken from reference TRBV2 and TRBJ2-2, reads EPEVTQTPSHQVTQMGQEVILRCVPISNHLYFYWYRQILGQKVEFLVSFYNNEISEKSEIFDDQFSVERPDGSNFTLKIRSTKLEDSAMYFCASSVPPGELFFGEGSRLTVL.

V is TRBV29-1 and J is TRBJ2-2, with D perhaps TRBD2 (5 bases). Deletions cut 2 bases from V and 4 bases from J, with 5 bases between. This CDR3 region has 12 residues. CDR1 and CDR2 from the germline V gene are SQVTM and ANQGSEA. The DNA of the CDR3 is TGCAGCGTTGAACGGGGCACCGGGGAGCTGTTTTTT. Translating gives CSVERGTGELFF.

The chain has TRBV7-9 and TRBJ1-3; TRBD1 aligns across 8 bases. Germline-derived CDR1 and CDR2 are SEHNR and FQNEAQ (reference sequence). This CDR3 comprises 15 residues. V dropped 4 bases and J dropped 9; count of bases not matched to a gene: 11. CDR3 protein: CASSSGDIGTGTIYF. CDR3 sequence (DNA): TGTGCCAGCAGCTCGGGGGACATCGGGACAGGCACCATATATTTT.

This clone was recorded many times. The chain employs TRBV12-3 or TRBV12-4 and TRBJ1-1; no clear D gene. The germline V and J ends were trimmed by 6 bases and 4 bases, with 12 bases remaining between them. This CDR3 contains 13 residues. CDR3 loop: CASSITSTTEAFF. DNA of the CDR3: TGTGCCAGCAGCATAACTAGTACCACTGAAGCTTTCTTT.

The chain uses TRBV15 and TRBJ2-1, with 8 bases aligning to TRBD2. V gave up 1 base and J gave up 5 bases; unmatched junction bases: 4. The length of the CDR3 is 15 residues. CDR1 and CDR2 (germline): LNHNV, YYDKDF (reference sequence). CDR3 loop: CATSRGGSGNNEQFF. The DNA of the CDR3 is TGTGCCACCAGCAGAGGTGGTAGCGGGAACAATGAGCAGTTCTTC.

This clone was found once. The rearrangement uses TRBV27 and TRBJ2-2; 11 positions match TRBD2. The CDR3 has 16 amino acids. CDR1 and CDR2 from the germline V gene are MNHEY and SMNVEV (reference sequence). The V and J ends lost 6 bases and 5 bases, in that order; junction bases with no gene match: 8. The CDR3 DNA reads TGTGCCAGCAGGTTAGCGGGAGGGCTGGTGACCGGGGAGCTGTTTTTT. It yields the protein CASRLAGGLVTGELFF.

The gene calls are TRBV5-1 and TRBJ1-2; 7 bases are shared with TRBD1. V lost 4 bases and J lost 3; bases outside the gene matches: 9. This CDR3 is built from 15 residues. The germline V gene encodes CDR1 SGHRS and CDR2 YFSETQ. The CDR3 region is CASSDRDSGYYGYTF. The CDR3 nucleotides read TGCGCCAGCAGCGACCGGGACAGCGGATACTATGGCTACACCTTC.

The rearrangement uses TRBV12-3 or TRBV12-4 and TRBJ1-4; no clear D gene. V was trimmed by 2 bases and J by 4 bases, leaving 5 bases between them. The length of the CDR3 is 13 residues. The CDR3 protein is CASSLSVNEKLFF. The DNA for the CDR3 is TGTGCCAGCAGTTTATCGGTTAATGAAAAACTGTTTTTT.

This clone has only one observation. The chain recombines TRBV6-1 with TRBJ2-7; perhaps TRBD2 as D (6 bases). The V end was cut by 2 bases, the J end by 0 bases, with 11 bases between. The CDR3 has 15 residues. Germline CDR1 and CDR2: MNHNS and SASEGT. Here the CDR3 reads CASSEQRVASYEQYF. The CDR3, as DNA: TGTGCCAGCAGTGAACAGCGGGTGGCCTCCTACGAGCAGTACTTC.

J is TRBJ1-1 and V is TRBV5-1; weak D call: TRBD1 (5 bases). The CDR3 is 13 amino acids. V shed 1 base and J shed 5 bases, with 9 bases lying between them. CDR1 and CDR2 from the germline V gene are SGHRS and YFSETQ. CDR3 residues: CASSLTGGTEAFF. As DNA, the CDR3 is TGCGCCAGCAGCTTGACGGGGGGTACTGAAGCTTTCTTT.

The CDR3 bases are TGTGCCAGCAGGAGGGGACTAGGACTCGAGCAGTACTTC. Encoded protein: CASRRGLGLEQYF. This sequence joins TRBV12-3 or TRBV12-4 and TRBJ2-7, with TRBD2 identical over 8 bases. The CDR3 is 13 amino acids. V trimming: 6 bases; J trimming: 6 bases; junction bases outside the gene matches: 7.

J is TRBJ2-5 and V is TRBV6-2 or TRBV6-3; 8 positions agree with TRBD1. Germline CDR1 MNHEY, CDR2 SVGEGT. The V segment lost 2 bases and the J segment 1 base; nucleotides outside the gene matches: 3. The CDR3 totals 15 residues. The CDR3 loop reads CASSYGGQAQETQYF. CDR3 DNA sequence: TGTGCCAGCAGTTACGGGGGACAGGCCCAAGAGACCCAGTACTTC.

This clone came up once. The chain recombines TRBV19 with TRBJ2-1; 7 bases fit TRBD1. The ends lost 4 bases at V and 3 bases at J; junction bases unmatched: 6. Germline lookup yields CDR1 LNHDA and CDR2 SQIVND (reference sequence). This CDR3 spans 15 amino acids. CDR3 DNA: TGTGCCAGTAGTACCCGGGACAGAAACTACAATGAGCAGTTCTTC. Encoded protein: CASSTRDRNYNEQFF.

There are a few counts of this clone. The rearrangement links TRBV19 to TRBJ2-4, with D tentatively TRBD2 (5 bases). Germline assignment: CDR1 LNHDA and CDR2 SQIVND (reference sequence). CDR3 size: 14 residues. V dropped 5 bases and J dropped 2 bases, with 10 bases sitting between them. The CDR3 spells CASSGPGSKNIQYF. The CDR3 region has the DNA TGTGCCAGTAGTGGACCGGGATCCAAAAACATTCAGTACTTC.

The chain employs TRBV6-2 or TRBV6-3 and TRBJ1-5; D possibly corresponds to TRBD1 (6 bases). This CDR3 has 13 residues. The germline V gene has CDR1 MNHEY and CDR2 SVGEGT. V lost 4 bases and J lost 6, with 10 bases in between. The CDR3 here is CASSWQGRQPQHF. As DNA, the CDR3 is TGTGCCAGCAGTTGGCAGGGGCGTCAGCCCCAGCATTTT.

The J gene is TRBJ1-2, the V gene TRBV18, with 9 nucleotides matching TRBD1. The CDR3 has 14 amino acids. The V gene end was trimmed by 2 bases and the J gene end by 5 bases; junction bases not matched to a gene: 3. Per the germline V gene, CDR1 is KGHSH and CDR2 is LQKENI. CDR3 coding DNA: TGTGCCAGCTCACCAGAGACAGGGGGATATGGCTACACCTTC. Translating gives CASSPETGGYGYTF. Based on the CDR3 plus reference TRBV18 and TRBJ1-2, the full variable domain is NAGVMQNPRHLVRRRGQEARLRCSPMKGHSHVYWYRQLPEEGLKFMVYLQKENIIDESGMPKERFSAEFPKEGPSILRIQQVVRGDSAAYFCASSPETGGYGYTFGSGTRLTVV.

V gene TRBV15 combines with J gene TRBJ2-5; 13 bases align to TRBD2. This CDR3 region has 19 residues. With V trimmed by 4 bases and J by 2 bases, 13 bases remained unmatched. The germline CDR1 and CDR2 sequences are LNHNV and YYDKDF (reference sequence). CDR3 sequence: CATSKDRGGTSGTQETQYF. DNA of the CDR3: TGTGCCACCAGCAAAGATCGGGGGGGGACTAGCGGGACGCAAGAGACCCAGTACTTC.

With respect to this clone: The sample holds other DNA sequences that translate to the same CDR3. The chain uses TRBV5-1 and TRBJ1-6, with a possible D match to TRBD1 (5 bases). V shed 0 bases and J shed 7 bases, with 8 bases lying between them. CDR3 size: 14 residues. Germline V gives CDR1 SGHRS, CDR2 YFSETQ. The CDR3: CASSLGQTNSPLHF. Here the CDR3 DNA reads TGCGCCAGCAGCTTGGGACAGACCAATTCACCCCTCCACTTT.

V and J are TRBV7-9 and TRBJ2-7, with D maybe TRBD1 (6 bases). Germline CDR1 SEHNR, CDR2 FQNEAQ (reference sequence). The CDR3 spans 13 residues. The germline V and J ends were trimmed by 8 bases and 3 bases, with 14 bases remaining between them. The CDR3 DNA reads TGTGCCAGCTCCAACTCCAGGGGCTACGAGCAGTACTTC. It yields the protein CASSNSRGYEQYF.

The chain has TRBV2 and TRBJ2-7; 7 nucleotides line up with TRBD2. The germline CDR1 and CDR2 sequences are SNHLY and FYNNEI. With V trimmed by 5 bases and J by 0 bases, 4 bases remained unmatched. The CDR3 is made up of 14 amino acids. Written as DNA, the CDR3 is TGTGCCAGCAGTCGGGGCGGGAGCTCCTACGAGCAGTACTTC. Translated: CASSRGGSSYEQYF.

This clone has just one count. This chain connects TRBV28 to TRBJ2-7; no definite D call. Trimming shortened V by 5 bases and J by 2 bases, and 13 bases separated the two germline ends. CDR3 length: 14 amino acids. CDR1 is MDHEN, CDR2 SYDVKM, per germline. CDR3 in amino acids: CASSPPAGAYEQYF. As DNA, the CDR3 is TGTGCCAGCAGTCCCCCCGCAGGCGCCTACGAGCAGTACTTC.

This clone has more than one count but fewer than ten. The CDR3 spells CASSEEGQRGRQPQHF. The CDR3 DNA follows: TGTGCCAGCAGTGAAGAGGGTCAGCGGGGTAGACAGCCCCAGCATTTT. The rearrangement joins TRBV2 to TRBJ1-5, with no clear D. This CDR3 has 16 residues. V lost 1 base to trimming and J lost 7 bases, with 17 bases between them. The germline gives CDR1 SNHLY, CDR2 FYNNEI.

The chain uses TRBV19 and TRBJ1-2; D gene ambiguous. CDR3 length: 15 amino acids. Trimming left V 8 bases short and J 5 bases short, with 21 bases between. The germline V gene has CDR1 LNHDA and CDR2 SQIVND (reference sequence). The CDR3 coding sequence is TGTGCCAGTGCCGCCTATGGGAGGGAGGTTTATGGCTACACCTTC. It codes for CASAAYGREVYGYTF.

The genes are TRBV28 and TRBJ2-7; TRBD2 is a possible D gene (6 bases). This CDR3 spans 14 amino acids. Germline assignment: CDR1 MDHEN and CDR2 SYDVKM. V was clipped by 6 bases and J by 6 bases, with 18 bases between them. CDR3 loop: CASSPPRGVAEQYF. CDR3 DNA sequence: TGTGCCAGCAGCCCCCCGCGGGGAGTGGCCGAGCAGTACTTC.

The V call is TRBV14, the J call TRBJ1-4; D remains ambiguous. This CDR3 region has 16 residues. Germline CDR1 SGHDN, CDR2 FVKESK. V was cut by 0 bases and J by 0 bases, with 8 bases left in between. In DNA form, the CDR3 reads TGTGCCAGCAGCCAAGATGGTCGAGCAACTAATGAAAAACTGTTTTTT. It translates to CASSQDGRATNEKLFF.

The V and J genes are TRBV27 and TRBJ2-3, with TRBD1 matching over 7 bases. The CDR3 is 14 residues long. CDR1 and CDR2 (germline): MNHEY, SMNVEV (reference sequence). With 6 bases clipped from V and 0 bases from J, the junction kept 3 bases outside the gene matches. CDR3 in amino acids: CASSPTGSTDTQYF. DNA of the CDR3: TGTGCCAGCAGCCCGACAGGGAGCACAGATACGCAGTATTTT.

V gene TRBV5-1 combines with J gene TRBJ2-1, with TRBD1 identical over 7 bases. With 2 bases clipped from V and 1 base from J, the junction kept 3 bases outside the gene matches. The germline V gene has CDR1 SGHRS and CDR2 YFSETQ. The CDR3 covers 15 residues. The CDR3 protein is CASSFSGGSYNEQFF. Written as DNA, the CDR3 is TGCGCCAGCAGCTTTTCAGGGGGATCCTACAATGAGCAGTTCTTC.